The TCR beta chain described here comes from a study of blood T cell repertoires in COVID-19. Study details: Specimens from acute and convalescent COVID-19 originated in the United States, Italy and Spain.

Authors' data handling: By means of reference gene primer amplification, nucleated cell counts were estimated. Only in-frame clones appear in the TCRdb table, and some are missing; sequencing was by immunoSEQ multiplex PCR. V and J calls and clone size come straight from that table; D and trimming were deduced from the DNA. The sample has a few hundred thousand clones; 70% to 90% are singletons. This TCR was recovered from a woman aged 30 to 39 who had recovered from COVID-19. Sequenced sample: peripheral blood.

The CDR3 DNA reads TGTGCCAGCAGTTTAAGGGGGCAAAGATATGGGTATGGCTACACCTTC. It translates to CASSLRGQRYGYGYTF. The chain combines TRBV27 with TRBJ1-2; 7 bases line up with TRBD1. V lost 2 bases, J lost 5 bases, and 11 bases stayed unmatched. The CDR3 length is 16 residues. Germline CDR1 MNHEY, CDR2 SMNVEV (reference sequence).